What follows is one T cell receptor (beta chain) and its context. Its antigen specificity is not known. Base quality data are lacking; no much larger clone is found one base away. The sample belongs to a study of cytomegalovirus exposure and HLA in healthy donors (dated by TCRdb to the late 2010s). A note on the overall study: In an earlier analysis of some 610 of the donors, approximately 260 Gb of sequence data and some 120 million unique TCR beta sequences from about 190 million T cells were reported. Approximately 300 gigabases of sequencing data and 91 million or so unique TCR sequences made up an early release that covered approximately 650 HLA-typed donors. The genetic ancestry cluster associated with self-reported Caucasian donors included 70% to 85% of the roughly 360 genotyped donors. The study aimed to test whether signatures of past pathogen exposure could be identified by cataloging public T cell receptors. The study profiled the T cell repertoires of under 850 subjects by immunosequencing and related them to cytomegalovirus serostatus. Along with the 666-subject first cohort, a separate validation cohort of over 90 different subjects was used. To predict cytomegalovirus infection status, the study combined high-throughput TCR immunosequencing, statistical association of individual TCRs with disease status, and machine learning. To study patterns of TCR occurrence, a later analysis re-analyzed previously published TCR beta repertoires from 666 donors and added high-resolution HLA genotyping. In the later analysis, no new phenotypic data were used to find candidate immune exposures; instead, reliance was placed on TCR beta sequences and their occurrence across donors. To decide whether each TCR beta V gene segment behaved as functional or pseudogenic, an earlier analysis of some 570 of the donors relied on high-throughput TCR beta sequencing. Donor age, sex, ethnicity and CMV serostatus were compiled alongside the repertoire data. A later genetic analysis used genome-wide SNP genotypes for about 65% of the roughly 670 donors, treating that subset as a discovery cohort. Every discovery cohort repertoire had been produced on one sequencing platform. Both class I and class II loci were covered by HLA typing, at four-digit resolution. The number of typed donors differed by locus: roughly 620-630 for A, B, C, DRB1 and DQB1; approximately 520 for DQA1; some 590 for DPA1; and around 490 for DPB1. A few DR-DQ haplotypes were handled as single units for association and clustering because linkage in the cohort was strong. Among some 400 genotyped donors of the cohort, an average of approximately 240,000 unique TCR beta nucleotide sequences was sequenced per donor, of which 15% to 20% were non-productive. The investigation overall reported the following: A few of the identified cytomegalovirus-associated TCR beta chains were confirmed in vitro to be specific for cytomegalovirus antigens. Broadly in line with IMGT annotations, most TCR beta V segments showed up in productive rearrangements about 87% or about 30% of the time in an earlier analysis of around 600 of the donors. Most TCR sequences were observed very rarely across donors, whereas some public TCRs were present in many individuals. Linkage disequilibrium might explain the correlated functional status among segregating V segments, but an unknown experimental factor could not be ruled out. The earlier analysis of a few hundred of the donors excluded roughly 17 rarely observed V segments, including chromosome 9 orphons, because counts were too low. According to the authors, the approach could potentially be generalized to other disease states and immunological phenotypes. According to a later analysis, TCR association rates differed among HLA loci, with DRB1 alleles showing the most associated TCRs and HLA-C alleles showing the fewest. According to a later analysis, most CMV-associated TCR beta chains appeared to be HLA-restricted, and the HLA associations seemed to be driven largely by CMV exposure. Specific HLA alleles were associated with roughly 17,000 TCR beta sequences at a false discovery rate of 0.05 in a later analysis. Cytomegalovirus status was reported to be diagnosed by the classifier with high specificity and sensitivity in both the original and validation cohorts. Strong co-occurrence of HLA alleles, especially DR and DQ, made assigning TCR associations to individual alleles difficult. Because the 87-base-pair reads could not distinguish some IMGT-functional V segments, including TRBV6-2 and TRBV6-3, those segments were excluded. Compared with the roughly 700-donor mean, donors in an Asian-associated ancestry cluster had fewer N-insertions in productive TCRs, according to a later genetic analysis. A cluster of highly shared sequence variants was judged likely to be a technical artifact of the sequencing pipeline. Because HLA typing was unavailable for some donors at each locus, only the typed subset was used in association tests. This cohort had only TCR beta chains sequenced, and the lack of alpha or paired-chain data limited which features could be detected. A later analysis reported that several top co-occurrence clusters appeared linked to parvovirus B19, influenza, CMV and Epstein-Barr virus. A total of 164 TCR beta chains were listed by the study as associated with cytomegalovirus. A further reported finding was that TCR beta sequences accurately predicted the HLA-A and HLA-B alleles for most subjects in the first cohort. In a later genetic analysis, a missense DCLRE1C variant was associated with V-gene and J-gene trimming of TCR beta chains, and the association was replicated in an independent cohort. The only immune exposure information available for the cohort was CMV serostatus. Presence/absence analyses assumed roughly uniform sequencing depth across donors, an assumption that may not hold. Compared with equally common non-associated chains, HLA-associated TCR beta chains in a later analysis were more clonally expanded and had lower generation probabilities.

The cohort comprised around 690 healthy bone marrow donors. Cohort members were all nominally healthy when sampled, although unrecorded immune exposures were likely present. The donor was CMV seronegative and was included in the group of hundreds of seronegative cohort members. Each donor provided a peripheral blood sample, and peripheral blood mononuclear cells were used for TCR beta sequencing. Genomic DNA extraction from the blood cell samples was performed with the Qiagen DNeasy Blood Extraction Kit. The CDR3 contains 15 residues, cysteine and phenylalanine counted. Only the CDR3 DNA is retained, 45 bases long and in frame from the first base. According to the germline V gene (reference sequence), CDR1 reads SGHKS and CDR2 reads YYEKEE. V and J are trimmed by 5 bases and 5 bases, and the gene matches miss 9 bases of the junction. Preparation of the library involved the immunoSEQ multiplex PCR assay. The multiplex PCR relied on a mix of 60 forward primers for TCR Vbeta segments and 13 reverse primers for TCR Jbeta segments. The CDR3 region of rearranged TCR beta genes was amplified from genomic DNA by a multiplex PCR assay. The Illumina HiSeq System was used to sequence the amplified TCR beta libraries as 87-base-pair reads. From the authors' description of their analysis: A later analysis counted approximately 76 million unique TCR beta chains across the 666 repertoires, and around 9.9 million of these chains were shared by at least two donors. To remove PCR and sequencing errors, raw reads were error-corrected and collapsed into unique sequences using a nearest-neighbor algorithm that merged closely related sequences. Alignment of CDR3 sequences to IMGT reference sequences was used to assign V, D and J gene segments. For a sequence to be retained, a match of at least six nucleotides to both a V gene segment and a J gene segment was required. Rearrangements were called productive when the CDR3 lacked stop codons and stayed in frame with V and J; all others were non-productive. Following IMGT convention, CDR3 was defined as the stretch from the second conserved V-encoded cysteine up to the conserved J-encoded phenylalanine. In an earlier analysis of some 550 of the donors, sequences lacking an unambiguous match to a single V gene segment were excluded. An earlier analysis of about 600 of the donors called V segments functional above 56.7% productive rearrangements and segregating when the between-donor standard deviation exceeded 5%. A statistical classification framework was developed to diagnose cytomegalovirus status using the catalog of TCR beta chain sequences. A later analysis assigned V and J genes by comparing TCR nucleotide sequences with IMGT/GENE-DB human TR gene sequences. In a later analysis, CDR3 sequences and most-parsimonious VDJ recombination scenarios were assigned using the TCRdist pipeline. In a later analysis, every TCR beta chain was defined by the combination of its CDR3 amino acid sequence and its V-gene family, and reads without a unique V-gene family were dropped. A later analysis removed 550 to 700 highly shared, low-generation-probability nucleotide sequences to deal with suspected cross-contamination and a sequencing artifact. For each public chain, a later analysis derived a clonal expansion index from normalized ranks of inferred template counts within each repertoire. A later analysis computed generation probabilities with a VDJ recombination model fitted to out-of-frame rearrangements, and checked the results against IGoR. In a later analysis, TCR-TCR, TCR-HLA and TCR-CMV co-occurrence was scored with hypergeometric tests, and a repertoire-size bias correction was applied to TCR pairs. To estimate false discovery rates, a later analysis permuted the HLA or CMV assignments 20 times. A later analysis grouped co-occurring TCRs with DBSCAN, adding TCRdist sequence similarity when clustering within HLA-allele-positive subsets. For co-occurrence clustering, repertoires with fewer than 30,000 or more than 120,000 public chains were excluded, along with roughly five repertoires with anomalous nucleotide sharing. In TCRdb, the immuneACCESS table is reduced to in-frame sequences with V and J assigned. These tables do not hold every clone; where another copy was compared, an unresolved V gene accounts for under half, and the others remain unexplained. D and trimming were read from the DNA, whereas the V and J calls and clone size are those reported in that table. Counted in this sample were 200,000 to 250,000 clones; around 75% of them appeared once. The ten largest clonotypes hold approximately 1.9% of the sample.

The rearranged segments are TRBV5-5 and TRBJ2-5; 10 bases in the junction line up with TRBD1. This TCR was recovered from a woman aged 30 to 39 in good health and CMV-seronegative. The sample comprised PBMCs. The DNA reads TGTGCCAGCAGTTCTCCGGGACAGGGGTTTGAGACCCAGTACTTC. Its protein is CASSSPGQGFETQYF.